This T cell receptor (beta chain) was recorded in a study of regulatory T cells in long-lasting Graves disease. Arm-PCR of CDR3 regions with iRepertoire HTBI primers generated TCR beta libraries. Using its own MiXCR run on the multiplex PCR reads, TCRdb lists one record per CDR3 protein. The sample includes hundreds of thousands of distinct CDR3 sequences, less than 20% seen only once; the top ten take approximately 20%. The time point is: newly diagnosed GD, antithyroid drugs for less than 3 months. RNA from PBMCs was the source of the TCR library. The V and J ends lost 7 bases and 5 bases respectively, with 12 bases between them. This CDR3 has 13 residues. Germline V gives CDR1 MDHEN, CDR2 SYDVKM. This clonotype was recorded at least ten times. These data also featured in a second study, about T cells in Graves' hyperthyroidism and ophthalmopathy.

The origin of this receptor is a woman aged 30 to 39 with Graves disease. The rearrangement links TRBV28 to TRBJ1-5; no definite D call. Here the sequenced sample was peripheral blood mononuclear cells (PBMCs), taken at new diagnosis, from a patient treated with antithyroid drugs. CDR3 protein: CASNPEGYQPQHF. The CDR3 DNA follows: TGTGCCAGCAACCCAGAAGGGTATCAGCCCCAGCATTTT.